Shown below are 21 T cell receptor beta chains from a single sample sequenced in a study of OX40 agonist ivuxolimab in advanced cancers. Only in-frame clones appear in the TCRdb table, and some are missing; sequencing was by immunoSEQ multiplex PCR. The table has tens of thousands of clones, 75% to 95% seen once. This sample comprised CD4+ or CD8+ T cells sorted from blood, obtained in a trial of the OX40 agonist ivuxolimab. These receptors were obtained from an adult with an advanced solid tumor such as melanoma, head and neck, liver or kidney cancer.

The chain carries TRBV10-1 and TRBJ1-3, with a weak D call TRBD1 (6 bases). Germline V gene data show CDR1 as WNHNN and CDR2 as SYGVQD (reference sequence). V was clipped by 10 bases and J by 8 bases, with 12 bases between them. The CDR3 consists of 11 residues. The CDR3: CATGQSDTIYF. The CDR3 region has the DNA TGCGCCACAGGACAGAGTGACACCATATATTTT.

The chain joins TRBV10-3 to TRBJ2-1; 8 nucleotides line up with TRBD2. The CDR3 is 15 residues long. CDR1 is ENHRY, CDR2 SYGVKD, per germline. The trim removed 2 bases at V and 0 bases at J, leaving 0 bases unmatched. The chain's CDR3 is CAISEGTSSYNEQFF. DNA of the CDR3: TGTGCCATCAGTGAGGGGACTAGCTCCTACAATGAGCAGTTCTTC.

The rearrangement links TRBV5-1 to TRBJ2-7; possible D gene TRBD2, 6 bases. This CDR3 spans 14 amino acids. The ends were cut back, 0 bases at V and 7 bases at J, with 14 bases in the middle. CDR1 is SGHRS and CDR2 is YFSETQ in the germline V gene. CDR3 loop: CASSLGPSREEQYF. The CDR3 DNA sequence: TGCGCCAGCAGCTTGGGACCCTCCCGGGAGGAGCAGTACTTC.

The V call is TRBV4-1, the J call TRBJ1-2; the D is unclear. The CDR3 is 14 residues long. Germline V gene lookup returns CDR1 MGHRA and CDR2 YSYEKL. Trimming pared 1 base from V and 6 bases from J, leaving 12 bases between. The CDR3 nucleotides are TGCGCCAGCAGCCAAGCCAGCTTCTTTGATGGCTACACCTTC. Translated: CASSQASFFDGYTF.

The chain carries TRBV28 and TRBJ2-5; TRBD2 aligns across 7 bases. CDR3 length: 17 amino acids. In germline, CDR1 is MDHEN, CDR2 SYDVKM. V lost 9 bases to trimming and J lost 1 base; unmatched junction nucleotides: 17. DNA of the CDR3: TGTGCCAGACAAACCTGGGACTACCGAACTTTCCAAGAGACCCAGTACTTC. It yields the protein CARQTWDYRTFQETQYF.

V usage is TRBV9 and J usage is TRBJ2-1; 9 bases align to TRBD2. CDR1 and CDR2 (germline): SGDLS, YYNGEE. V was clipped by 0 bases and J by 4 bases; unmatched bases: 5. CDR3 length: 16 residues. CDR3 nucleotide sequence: TGTGCCAGCAGCGTAGCTACTAGCGGGTTTTACAATGAGCAGTTCTTC. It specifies CASSVATSGFYNEQFF.

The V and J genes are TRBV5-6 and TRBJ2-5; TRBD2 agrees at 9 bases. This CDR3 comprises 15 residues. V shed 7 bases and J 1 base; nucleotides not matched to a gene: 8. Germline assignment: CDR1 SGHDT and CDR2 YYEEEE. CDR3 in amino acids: CASLPGLAFQETQYF. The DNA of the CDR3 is TGTGCCAGCCTCCCGGGACTAGCTTTCCAAGAGACCCAGTACTTC.

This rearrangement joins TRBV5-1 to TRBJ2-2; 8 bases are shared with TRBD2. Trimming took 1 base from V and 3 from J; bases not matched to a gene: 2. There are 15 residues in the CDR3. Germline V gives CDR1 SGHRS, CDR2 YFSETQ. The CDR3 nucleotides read TGCGCCAGCAGCTTGCAAGCGGGGGACACCGGGGAGCTGTTTTTT. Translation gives CASSLQAGDTGELFF.

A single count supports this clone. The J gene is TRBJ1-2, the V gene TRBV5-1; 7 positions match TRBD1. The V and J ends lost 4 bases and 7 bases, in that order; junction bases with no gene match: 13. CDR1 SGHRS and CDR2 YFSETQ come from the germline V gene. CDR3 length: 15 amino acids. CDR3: CASSVGQPLFSGYTF. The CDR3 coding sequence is TGCGCCAGCAGCGTGGGACAGCCTCTTTTCTCTGGCTACACCTTC.

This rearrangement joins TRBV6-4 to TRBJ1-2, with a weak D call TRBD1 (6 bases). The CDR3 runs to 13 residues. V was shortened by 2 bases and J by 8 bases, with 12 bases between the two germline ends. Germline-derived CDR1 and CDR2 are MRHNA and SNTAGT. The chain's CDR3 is CASSDPQGHGYTF. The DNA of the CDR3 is TGTGCCAGCAGTGACCCACAGGGTCACGGCTACACCTTC.

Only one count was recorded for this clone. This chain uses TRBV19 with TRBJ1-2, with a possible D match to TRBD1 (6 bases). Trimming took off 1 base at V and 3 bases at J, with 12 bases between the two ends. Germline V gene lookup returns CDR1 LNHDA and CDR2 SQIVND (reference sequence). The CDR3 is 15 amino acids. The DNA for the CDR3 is TGTGCCAGTAGTATAGTTGCCTCAGGGGACTATGGCTACACCTTC. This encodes CASSIVASGDYGYTF.

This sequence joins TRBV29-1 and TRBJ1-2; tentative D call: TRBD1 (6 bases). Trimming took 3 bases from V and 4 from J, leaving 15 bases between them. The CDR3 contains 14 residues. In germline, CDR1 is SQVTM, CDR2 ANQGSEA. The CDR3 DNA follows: TGCAGCGTTGATAATTGGGGGCAGGGCTATGGCTACACCTTC. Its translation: CSVDNWGQGYGYTF.

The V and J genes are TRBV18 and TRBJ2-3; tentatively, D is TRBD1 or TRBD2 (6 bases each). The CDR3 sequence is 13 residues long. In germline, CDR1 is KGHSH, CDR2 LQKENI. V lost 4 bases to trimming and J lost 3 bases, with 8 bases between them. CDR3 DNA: TGTGCCAGCTCACGGGGGGCAACAGATACGCAGTATTTT. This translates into CASSRGATDTQYF. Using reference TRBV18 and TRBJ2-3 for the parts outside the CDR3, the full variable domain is NAGVMQNPRHLVRRRGQEARLRCSPMKGHSHVYWYRQLPEEGLKFMVYLQKENIIDESGMPKERFSAEFPKEGPSILRIQQVVRGDSAAYFCASSRGATDTQYFGPGTRLTVL.

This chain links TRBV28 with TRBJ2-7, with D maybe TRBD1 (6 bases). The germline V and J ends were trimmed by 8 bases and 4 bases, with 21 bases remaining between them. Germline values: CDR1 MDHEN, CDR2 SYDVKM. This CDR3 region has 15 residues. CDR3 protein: CASRIHGQSGYEQYF. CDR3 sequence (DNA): TGTGCCAGCCGGATCCACGGACAGTCAGGTTACGAGCAGTACTTC.

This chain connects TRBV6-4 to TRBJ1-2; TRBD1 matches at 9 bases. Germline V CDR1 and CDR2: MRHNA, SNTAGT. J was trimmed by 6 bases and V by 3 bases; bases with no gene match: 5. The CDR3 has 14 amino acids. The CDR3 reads CASSEGQGRNGYTF. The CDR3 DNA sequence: TGTGCCAGCAGTGAAGGACAGGGGAGGAATGGCTACACCTTC.

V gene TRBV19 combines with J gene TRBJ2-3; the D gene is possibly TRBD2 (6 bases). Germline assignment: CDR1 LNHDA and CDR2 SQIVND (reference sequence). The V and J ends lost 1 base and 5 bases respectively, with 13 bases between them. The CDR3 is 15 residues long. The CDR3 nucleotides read TGTGCCAGTAGTATAGTTGCGTCCGGGGGAGATACGCAGTATTTT. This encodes CASSIVASGGDTQYF.

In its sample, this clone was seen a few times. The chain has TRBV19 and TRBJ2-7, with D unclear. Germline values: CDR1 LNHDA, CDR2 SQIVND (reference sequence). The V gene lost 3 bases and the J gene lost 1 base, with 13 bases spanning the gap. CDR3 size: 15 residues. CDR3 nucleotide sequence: TGTGCCAGTAGTATCCCAGGAAAAGGGTCCTACGAGCAGTACTTC. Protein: CASSIPGKGSYEQYF.

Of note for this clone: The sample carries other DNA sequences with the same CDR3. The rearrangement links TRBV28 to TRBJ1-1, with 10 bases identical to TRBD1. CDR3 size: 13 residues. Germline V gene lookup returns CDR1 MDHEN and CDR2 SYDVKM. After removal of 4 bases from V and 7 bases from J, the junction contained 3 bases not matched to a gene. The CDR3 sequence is CASSSGQGGEAFF. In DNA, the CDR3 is TGTGCCAGCAGTTCCGGACAGGGGGGTGAAGCTTTCTTT.

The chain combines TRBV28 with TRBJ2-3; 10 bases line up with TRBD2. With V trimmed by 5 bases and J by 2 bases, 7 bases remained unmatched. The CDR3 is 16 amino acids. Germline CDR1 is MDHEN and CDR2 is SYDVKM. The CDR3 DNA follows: TGTGCCAGCAGTCCAGAAGGACTAGCGGACACAGATACGCAGTATTTT. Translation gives CASSPEGLADTDTQYF.

This CDR3 is CALRTANTEAFF. CDR3 nucleotides: TGTGCCCTTAGGACAGCGAACACTGAAGCTTTCTTT. The chain has TRBV30 and TRBJ1-1; D is perhaps TRBD1 (6 bases). Trimming stripped 8 bases from V and 1 base from J, with 11 bases between. The length of the CDR3 is 12 residues. The germline gives CDR1 GTSNPN, CDR2 SVGIG (reference sequence).

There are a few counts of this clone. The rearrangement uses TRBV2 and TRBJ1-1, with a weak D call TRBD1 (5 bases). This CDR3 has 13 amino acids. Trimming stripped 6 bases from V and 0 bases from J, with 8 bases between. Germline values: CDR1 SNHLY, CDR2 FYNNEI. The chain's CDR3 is CASSRQLNTEAFF. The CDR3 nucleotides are TGTGCCAGCAGCCGACAGCTGAACACTGAAGCTTTCTTT.